This entry lists 28 T cell receptor beta chains sequenced from one sample in a study of T cell repertoires in cytomegalovirus infection. TCRdb processed the reads anew with MiXCR; each CDR3 protein has one entry. The sample holds about 130,000 distinct CDR3 sequences; approximately 9.2% are singletons and the top ten take roughly 9.1%. Sequenced: PBMCs. The receptors stem from a human donor in good health (CMV status not recorded). Some clones in this sample may be carry-over from other donors' samples.

This clonotype has a count of ten or more. The J gene is TRBJ2-3, the V gene TRBV7-2; TRBD2 might be the D (6 bases). The germline V and J ends were trimmed by 5 bases and 0 bases, with 12 bases remaining between them. The CDR3 contains 15 residues. Germline-derived CDR1 and CDR2 are SGHTA and FQGNSA. CDR3: CASSPGVSSTDTQYF. The CDR3 DNA sequence: TGTGCCAGCAGCCCGGGGGTCTCTAGCACAGATACGCAGTATTTT.

The chain is built from TRBV6-5 and TRBJ2-5; possibly TRBD1 or TRBD2 for D (5 bases each). The CDR3 length is 15 residues. Looked up from germline, CDR1 is MNHEY and CDR2 is SVGAGI. The germline V and J ends were trimmed by 5 bases and 4 bases, with 17 bases remaining between them. CDR3 region: CASSEGWGRGETQYF. CDR3 nucleotides: TGTGCCAGCAGTGAGGGGTGGGGCAGAGGAGAGACCCAGTACTTC.

The chain links TRBV20-1 to TRBJ2-2; the D is unclear. V was shortened by 3 bases and J by 0 bases, with 11 bases between the two germline ends. Germline V gives CDR1 DFQATT, CDR2 SNEGSKA (reference sequence). The CDR3 loop spans 15 amino acids. CDR3 loop: CSASSRKANTGELFF. DNA of the CDR3: TGCAGTGCTAGTTCAAGAAAAGCGAACACCGGGGAGCTGTTTTTT.

This clonotype was counted many times. The chain is built from TRBV29-1 and TRBJ2-1; D may correspond to TRBD1 or TRBD2 (5 bases each). V was pared by 5 bases and J by 4 bases, with 12 bases between. The CDR3 spans 13 residues. The germline gives CDR1 SQVTM, CDR2 ANQGSEA. The DNA for the CDR3 is TGCAGCGTTACCCGGGACGGTTACAATGAGCAGTTCTTC. As protein: CSVTRDGYNEQFF.

Ten or more counts support this clonotype. The chain joins TRBV12-3 or TRBV12-4 to TRBJ2-7; 11 bases map to TRBD1. This CDR3 is built from 16 residues. Unmatched junction bases numbered 8, after V lost 3 bases and J lost 4 bases. The CDR3 protein is CASSFDWGQGEYEQYF. In DNA, the CDR3 is TGTGCCAGCAGTTTTGATTGGGGACAGGGGGAATACGAGCAGTACTTC.

This clonotype was detected many times. The chain combines TRBV11-3 with TRBJ2-5; D possibly corresponds to TRBD1 (5 bases). Germline V CDR1 and CDR2: SGHNT, YENEEA. The CDR3 length is 13 residues. Trimming left V 3 bases short and J 4 bases short, with 9 bases between. In nucleotides, the CDR3 is TGTGCCAGCAGCTTGGGGCCACGAGAGACCCAGTACTTC. As protein: CASSLGPRETQYF. The whole variable domain, filled in from reference TRBV11-3 and TRBJ2-5, reads EAGVVQSPRYKIIEKKQPVAFWCNPISGHNTLYWYLQNLGQGPELLIRYENEEAVDDSQLPKDRFSAERLKGVDSTLKIQPAELGDSAVYLCASSLGPRETQYFGPGTRLLVL.

This clonotype was detected ten times or more. The chain couples TRBV7-3 to TRBJ2-7; no clear D gene. CDR3 length equals 13 residues. The ends were cut back, 1 base at V and 6 bases at J, with 10 bases in the middle. CDR1 is SGHTA, CDR2 FQGTGA, per germline. The CDR3 spells CASSLNVGREQYF. As DNA, the CDR3 is TGTGCCAGCAGCTTAAATGTCGGTCGCGAGCAGTACTTC.

In its sample, this clonotype was seen a few times. This rearrangement joins TRBV28 to TRBJ1-1; 9 nucleotides align to TRBD1. The CDR3 consists of 16 residues. With 6 bases clipped from V and 0 bases from J, the junction kept 8 bases outside the gene matches. Germline CDR1 reads MDHEN; CDR2 reads SYDVKM. DNA for the CDR3: TGTGCCAGCAGCTCGACAGGGGGACTCATGAACACTGAAGCTTTCTTT. It yields the protein CASSSTGGLMNTEAFF.

This clonotype was observed at least ten times. The genes are TRBV20-1 and TRBJ1-1; no clear D gene. This CDR3 contains 12 residues. The germline CDR1 and CDR2 sequences are DFQATT and SNEGSKA (reference sequence). V lost 3 bases and J 1 base, leaving 6 bases between the germline ends. CDR3 in DNA: TGCAGTGCTAGTTGGCAGAACACTGAAGCTTTCTTT. It codes for CSASWQNTEAFF.

This sequence joins TRBV5-6 and TRBJ2-7, with D perhaps given as TRBD1 or TRBD2 (5 bases each). Trimming shortened V by 2 bases and J by 5 bases, and 11 bases separated the two germline ends. There are 13 residues in the CDR3. The V gene's germline CDR1 is SGHDT and CDR2 YYEEEE. The CDR3 sequence is CASSFLGTHEQYF. The CDR3 DNA sequence: TGTGCCAGCAGCTTCTTAGGGACGCACGAGCAGTACTTC.

This clonotype was recorded at least ten times. The J gene is TRBJ2-2, the V gene TRBV7-2, with D tentatively TRBD1 (6 bases). Germline CDR1 SGHTA, CDR2 FQGNSA. The CDR3 runs to 18 residues. The germline V and J ends were trimmed by 5 bases and 6 bases, with 25 bases remaining between them. This CDR3 is CASSRLNFGTLFAGELFF. For the CDR3, the DNA is TGTGCCAGCAGCCGGCTGAACTTCGGGACACTCTTCGCCGGGGAGCTGTTTTTT.

This clonotype was picked up many times. The V call is TRBV24-1, the J call TRBJ2-3; D may be TRBD2 (6 bases). This CDR3 is built from 12 residues. In germline, CDR1 is KGHDR, CDR2 SFDVKD. The V end lost 7 bases, the J end lost 3 bases, and 7 bases lay between the germline ends. CDR3 region: CATRGTTDTQYF. In nucleotides, the CDR3 is TGTGCCACCAGAGGGACTACAGATACGCAGTATTTT.

Only a few counts were recorded for this clonotype. The CDR3 loop reads CSVAGTGDNQPQHF. The CDR3 DNA sequence: TGCAGCGTCGCCGGGACAGGGGACAATCAGCCCCAGCATTTT. V is TRBV29-1 and J is TRBJ1-5, with 10 bases aligning to TRBD1. This CDR3 region has 14 residues. J lost 3 bases, V lost 6 bases, and 5 bases had no gene match. Germline CDR1 SQVTM, CDR2 ANQGSEA.

There are a few counts of this clonotype. The chain recombines TRBV12-3 or TRBV12-4 with TRBJ2-6; D assignment may be TRBD1 or TRBD2 (5 bases each). The CDR3 is 15 residues long. V was pared by 1 base and J by 2 bases, with 6 bases between. The chain's CDR3 is CASSLGGTGANVLTF. CDR3 coding DNA: TGTGCCAGCAGTTTAGGGGGGACTGGGGCCAACGTCCTGACTTTC.

In this sample, this clonotype turned up many times. The V gene is TRBV28, the J gene TRBJ2-7; D might be TRBD2 (7 bases). Germline lookup yields CDR1 MDHEN and CDR2 SYDVKM. Trimming stripped 4 bases from V and 4 bases from J, with 17 bases between. This CDR3 comprises 15 residues. The CDR3: CASSSGGPHQYEQYF. As DNA, the CDR3 is TGTGCCAGCAGTTCGGGGGGCCCCCATCAATACGAGCAGTACTTC.

This clonotype showed up many times. The V and J genes are TRBV7-2 and TRBJ2-1; TRBD2 matches 12 bases. V lost 5 bases and J lost 1; bases outside the gene matches: 12. The CDR3 has 19 amino acids. Germline assignment: CDR1 SGHTA and CDR2 FQGNSA. DNA of the CDR3: TGTGCCAGCAGCGGATCTAGCGGGGGGGCAATTGGTTCCTACAATGAGCAGTTCTTC. Its protein is CASSGSSGGAIGSYNEQFF.

This clonotype was seen ten or more times. The DNA of the CDR3 is TGTGCCAGCAGCCCCAACGGGGCCGGAGAGCAGTACTTC. It yields the protein CASSPNGAGEQYF. The chain is built from TRBV6-6 and TRBJ2-7; the D gene could be TRBD1 or TRBD2 (5 bases each). Germline CDR1 and CDR2: MNHNY and SVGAGI (reference sequence). The CDR3 runs to 13 residues. Deletions cut 6 bases from V and 7 bases from J, with 16 bases between.

This clonotype has at least ten counts. The chain links TRBV2 to TRBJ2-3; 10 nucleotides match TRBD2. Germline V gene lookup returns CDR1 SNHLY and CDR2 FYNNEI. V trimming: 10 bases; J trimming: 3 bases; junction bases outside the gene matches: 7. The length of the CDR3 is 14 residues. DNA for the CDR3: TGTGCCACCTCTAGCGGGGGCATGACAGATACGCAGTATTTT. It is translated as CATSSGGMTDTQYF.

This clonotype was recorded many times. The chain joins TRBV6-5 to TRBJ1-1, with 8 positions matching TRBD1. The CDR3 totals 14 residues. Losses at the gene ends were 5 bases for V and 4 bases for J; bases not matched to a gene: 6. Germline V lookup: CDR1 MNHEY, CDR2 SVGAGI. CDR3 bases: TGTGCCAGCAGTGCGGCCAGGGGGCTCACTGAAGCTTTCTTT. Protein product: CASSAARGLTEAFF.

V usage is TRBV12-5 and J usage is TRBJ1-1, with TRBD1 as a possible D gene (6 bases). This CDR3 has 15 residues. Germline CDR1 reads LGHNT; CDR2 reads FRNRAP. The germline V and J ends were trimmed by 2 bases and 4 bases, with 14 bases remaining between them. The CDR3 bases are TGTGCTAGTGGTTTGCCCGGACAGCTGAGCACTGAAGCTTTCTTT. This gives the protein CASGLPGQLSTEAFF.

This clonotype was found many times. The V call is TRBV6-2 or TRBV6-3, the J call TRBJ2-5, with 8 positions matching TRBD1. The V and J ends lost 5 bases and 4 bases, in that order; junction bases with no gene match: 0. There are 12 residues in the CDR3. Looked up from germline, CDR1 is MNHEY and CDR2 is SVGEGT. For the CDR3, the DNA is TGTGCCAGCAGTGACAGGGGAGAGACCCAGTACTTC. Protein: CASSDRGETQYF.

Ten or more counts support this clonotype. The chain combines TRBV4-2 with TRBJ2-3, with D perhaps TRBD1 or TRBD2 (5 bases each). CDR1 is LGHNA, CDR2 YNFKEQ, per germline. Trimming left V 5 bases short and J 1 base short, with 10 bases between. This CDR3 spans 14 amino acids. This CDR3 is CASSTGTGTDTQYF. DNA of the CDR3: TGTGCCAGCAGCACTGGGACGGGCACAGATACGCAGTATTTT.

This clonotype was found many times. The chain combines TRBV7-2 with TRBJ2-1; unclear D gene. CDR3 length: 15 amino acids. V lost 5 bases and J 1 base, leaving 12 bases between the germline ends. Germline-derived CDR1 and CDR2 are SGHTA and FQGNSA. CDR3 sequence reads: CASSPPAMSYNEQFF. The CDR3 region has the DNA TGTGCCAGCAGCCCCCCAGCGATGTCCTACAATGAGCAGTTCTTC.

The sample holds many counts of this clonotype. This chain joins TRBV19 and TRBJ1-4; 10 bases agree with TRBD1. Germline trimming cut 3 bases from V and 6 bases from J; bases unmatched to any gene: 7. The CDR3 has 16 residues. Germline V lookup: CDR1 LNHDA, CDR2 SQIVND (reference sequence). The CDR3 DNA is TGTGCCAGTAGTATTCGACAGGGGGCTTGGGATGAAAAACTGTTTTTT. Protein: CASSIRQGAWDEKLFF.

This clonotype appeared many times. V is TRBV28 and J is TRBJ1-1, with D possibly matching TRBD1 (6 bases). The CDR3 consists of 14 residues. V lost 5 bases and J 0 bases, leaving 10 bases between the germline ends. Germline assignment: CDR1 MDHEN and CDR2 SYDVKM. The CDR3 DNA sequence: TGTGCCAGCAGTGCACAGGGATTGAACACTGAAGCTTTCTTT. This codes for CASSAQGLNTEAFF.

Many counts were recorded for this clonotype. This chain connects TRBV11-1 to TRBJ1-1; D call uncertain. The CDR3 is 15 residues long. V lost 7 bases, J lost 1 base, and 16 bases lay in between. In germline, CDR1 is SGHAT, CDR2 FQDESV (reference sequence). CDR3 region: CASTLRGRGNTEAFF. DNA of the CDR3: TGTGCCAGCACCCTCCGAGGTCGGGGGAACACTGAAGCTTTCTTT.

The chain couples TRBV20-1 to TRBJ1-2; TRBD1 matches 7 bases. The germline CDR1 and CDR2 sequences are DFQATT and SNEGSKA (reference sequence). V was clipped by 5 bases and J by 3 bases; unmatched bases: 6. This CDR3 is built from 13 residues. In DNA form, the CDR3 reads TGCAGTGCTGATACCGGGACAGACTATGGCTACACCTTC. This translates into CSADTGTDYGYTF.

This clonotype was detected ten times or more. V is TRBV7-2 and J is TRBJ1-1; D is possibly TRBD1 (6 bases). The CDR3 is made up of 13 amino acids. Trimming left V 5 bases short and J 6 bases short, with 13 bases between. Germline V gene data show CDR1 as SGHTA and CDR2 as FQGNSA. The CDR3, as DNA: TGTGCCAGCAGCCCCCCGGCAGGGGCTGAAGCTTTCTTT. This sequence encodes CASSPPAGAEAFF.